This passage covers 30 T cell receptor beta chains from one sample sequenced in a study of T cell responses to AZD1222 COVID-19 vaccine. The table came from immunoSEQ multiplex PCR; TCRdb's copy has only in-frame clones and leaves some out. The sample has 250,000 to 300,000 clones, 94% seen once. The input for sequencing was peripheral blood, taken 28 days after the second AZD1222 dose. The receptors derive from an adult who received the AZD1222 COVID-19 vaccine.

The gene calls are TRBV2 and TRBJ2-7, with 7 bases matching TRBD2. Germline V CDR1 and CDR2: SNHLY, FYNNEI. With V trimmed by 5 bases and J by 2 bases, 9 bases remained unmatched. The CDR3 loop spans 15 amino acids. In DNA form, the CDR3 reads TGTGCCAGCAGTTCCGAACTAGCGAATGCCTACGAGCAGTACTTC. Protein product: CASSSELANAYEQYF. The variable domain in full, completed from reference TRBV2 and TRBJ2-7, reads EPEVTQTPSHQVTQMGQEVILRCVPISNHLYFYWYRQILGQKVEFLVSFYNNEISEKSEIFDDQFSVERPDGSNFTLKIRSTKLEDSAMYFCASSSELANAYEQYFGPGTRLTVT.

The rearrangement uses TRBV18 and TRBJ2-1; TRBD2 agrees at 10 bases. Germline CDR1 and CDR2: KGHSH and LQKENI. The CDR3 extends over 17 amino acids. Trimming removed 5 bases from V and 0 bases from J; junction bases left unmatched: 7. The CDR3 region is CASSESGGAISYNEQFF. The CDR3 DNA reads as TGTGCCAGCTCAGAGAGCGGGGGGGCAATCTCCTACAATGAGCAGTTCTTC.

CDR3 in DNA: TGTGCCAGCAGCCCCTTGGGGGGGAGGAAGGCTTTCTTT. It codes for CASSPLGGRKAFF. The chain is built from TRBV28 and TRBJ1-1; D perhaps matches TRBD1 (5 bases). CDR1 and CDR2 (germline): MDHEN, SYDVKM. The CDR3 extends over 13 amino acids. V was pared by 6 bases and J by 11 bases, with 19 bases between.

The rearrangement joins TRBV6-5 to TRBJ2-7; 10 nucleotides align to TRBD1. The CDR3 runs 14 residues. Germline-derived CDR1 and CDR2 are MNHEY and SVGAGI. Trimming took 8 bases from V and 3 from J; bases not matched to a gene: 7. CDR3 coding DNA: TGTGCCAGCTGGAACCGGGACAGGGGCTACGAGCAGTACTTC. Protein product: CASWNRDRGYEQYF.

The V gene is TRBV19, the J gene TRBJ1-3; a weak D match, TRBD1 (6 bases). Germline V gene data show CDR1 as LNHDA and CDR2 as SQIVND (reference sequence). The CDR3 covers 15 residues. The ends were cut back, 6 bases at V and 0 bases at J, with 12 bases in the middle. For the CDR3, the DNA is TGTGCCAGTAGAAGACAGGCGAACTCTGGAAACACCATATATTTT. Amino acids: CASRRQANSGNTIYF.

The chain links TRBV28 to TRBJ2-7, with 12 bases fitting TRBD2. Germline V gene lookup returns CDR1 MDHEN and CDR2 SYDVKM. The CDR3 is 15 amino acids. V lost 6 bases and J lost 3; bases outside the gene matches: 6. The CDR3 bases are TGTGCCAGCAGCAGGACTAGCGGGAATGTCTACGAGCAGTACTTC. Amino acids: CASSRTSGNVYEQYF.

This chain links TRBV7-3 with TRBJ2-1; D tentatively fits TRBD1 or TRBD2 (5 bases each). The CDR3 totals 13 residues. CDR1 SGHTA and CDR2 FQGTGA come from the germline V gene. V lost 3 bases and J lost 7, with 10 bases in between. The chain's CDR3 is CASSLVGVNEQFF. The CDR3 bases are TGTGCCAGCAGCTTGGTGGGGGTGAATGAGCAGTTCTTC.

This chain links TRBV24-1 with TRBJ1-1, with D perhaps matching TRBD1 (5 bases). Germline V gene data show CDR1 as KGHDR and CDR2 as SFDVKD. CDR3 length: 15 amino acids. Deletions cut 3 bases from V and 3 bases from J, with 13 bases between. CDR3 residues: CATSDPRVGDTEAFF. The CDR3 nucleotides are TGTGCCACCAGTGATCCGCGGGTGGGGGACACTGAAGCTTTCTTT.

This clone has only a few counts. The CDR3 sequence: CASRWGRDTEAFF. The CDR3 nucleotides read TGTGCCAGCAGATGGGGGCGCGACACTGAAGCTTTCTTT. The chain links TRBV2 to TRBJ1-1, with TRBD1 as a possible D gene (6 bases). The CDR3 runs 13 residues. Germline lookup yields CDR1 SNHLY and CDR2 FYNNEI. Trimming pared 6 bases from V and 3 bases from J, leaving 11 bases between.

The V and J genes are TRBV28 and TRBJ2-7, with D unresolved. CDR1 is MDHEN and CDR2 is SYDVKM in the germline V gene. The V and J ends lost 1 base and 3 bases respectively, with 4 bases between them. This CDR3 has 12 amino acids. The CDR3 region has the DNA TGTGCCAGCAGTTTATCCCACTACGAGCAGTACTTC. Translating it yields CASSLSHYEQYF.

The chain recombines TRBV2 with TRBJ2-1; tentatively, D is TRBD1 (6 bases). This CDR3 is 13 amino acids long. The V gene's germline CDR1 is SNHLY and CDR2 FYNNEI. V shed 3 bases and J shed 10 bases, with 13 bases lying between them. CDR3 loop: CASSDVGTWEQFF. CDR3 in DNA: TGTGCCAGCAGTGACGTTGGGACATGGGAGCAGTTCTTC.

This sequence joins TRBV28 and TRBJ1-6; a weak D match, TRBD1 (5 bases). The CDR3 has 14 amino acids. Germline V CDR1 and CDR2: MDHEN, SYDVKM. V was trimmed by 5 bases and J by 9 bases, leaving 14 bases between them. The CDR3 DNA is TGTGCCAGCAGTCTAGGGGCAGGGACTTCACCCCTCCACTTT. It encodes CASSLGAGTSPLHF.

The CDR3 region is CASSQDNGSPNTEAFF. Written as DNA, the CDR3 is TGTGCCAGCAGCCAAGATAACGGGAGCCCAAACACTGAAGCTTTCTTT. V usage is TRBV4-2 and J usage is TRBJ1-1; D is unclear. V shed 0 bases and J shed 2 bases, with 13 bases lying between them. Germline CDR1 LGHNA, CDR2 YNFKEQ. CDR3 length: 16 amino acids.

The gene calls are TRBV28 and TRBJ2-1; 8 bases align to TRBD2. The CDR3 has 15 residues. The germline V gene encodes CDR1 MDHEN and CDR2 SYDVKM. J gave up 2 bases and V 3 bases, and 3 bases lay outside the gene matches. The CDR3 DNA follows: TGTGCCAGCAGTTTTATCGGGAGGGCCTACAATGAGCAGTTCTTC. Translation: CASSFIGRAYNEQFF.

The genes are TRBV2 and TRBJ1-4; D unresolved. This CDR3 contains 12 residues. The V end was cut by 3 bases, the J end by 7 bases, with 6 bases between. The germline V gene encodes CDR1 SNHLY and CDR2 FYNNEI. The CDR3 DNA is TGTGCCAGCAGTGATCAGAGTGAAAAACTGTTTTTT. It yields the protein CASSDQSEKLFF. Full variable domain (missing parts from reference TRBV2 and TRBJ1-4): EPEVTQTPSHQVTQMGQEVILRCVPISNHLYFYWYRQILGQKVEFLVSFYNNEISEKSEIFDDQFSVERPDGSNFTLKIRSTKLEDSAMYFCASSDQSEKLFFGSGTQLSVL.

The chain links TRBV3-1 (or the pseudogene TRBV3-2) to TRBJ1-6; D is undetermined. Germline CDR1 LGHDT, CDR2 YNNKEL (reference sequence). This CDR3 spans 14 amino acids. Trimming shortened V by 3 bases and J by 8 bases, and 11 bases separated the two germline ends. The CDR3 bases are TGTGCCAGCAGCCAGTCCGCCGGGGATTCACCCCTCCACTTT. Protein: CASSQSAGDSPLHF.

This chain uses TRBV27 with TRBJ2-7; D is unclear. The length of the CDR3 is 13 residues. Germline lookup yields CDR1 MNHEY and CDR2 SMNVEV (reference sequence). Trimming took off 2 bases at V and 6 bases at J, with 11 bases between the two ends. The CDR3 loop is CASSLKGTGEQYF. Written as DNA, the CDR3 is TGTGCCAGCAGTTTAAAGGGAACGGGCGAGCAGTACTTC.

V gene TRBV3-1 (or the pseudogene TRBV3-2) combines with J gene TRBJ1-4; D is perhaps TRBD1 (6 bases). There are 14 residues in the CDR3. Germline V gene data show CDR1 as LGHDT and CDR2 as YNNKEL (reference sequence). V lost 4 bases and J 7 bases, leaving 13 bases between the germline ends. DNA for the CDR3: TGTGCCAGCAGCCCCACGGGGGGCGGTGAAAAACTGTTTTTT. This codes for CASSPTGGGEKLFF.

The table lists this clone with a count of one. The rearrangement joins TRBV6-5 to TRBJ2-3, with 9 nucleotides matching TRBD1. V trimming: 6 bases; J trimming: 5 bases; junction bases outside the gene matches: 9. CDR1 and CDR2 (germline): MNHEY, SVGAGI. This CDR3 has 15 residues. Here the CDR3 reads CASRSGQGRGDTQYF. For the CDR3, the DNA is TGTGCCAGCAGATCTGGACAGGGGAGAGGAGATACGCAGTATTTT.

This chain connects TRBV7-8 to TRBJ2-5, with 8 bases that match TRBD1. This CDR3 contains 15 residues. The trim removed 5 bases at V and 5 bases at J, leaving 10 bases unmatched. Germline lookup yields CDR1 SGHVS and CDR2 FQNEAQ. Written as DNA, the CDR3 is TGTGCCAGCAGCCCTGACAGGGGTGTAACGGAGACCCAGTACTTC. Residues: CASSPDRGVTETQYF.

This rearrangement joins TRBV6-1 to TRBJ1-2, with D hard to call. CDR1 MNHNS and CDR2 SASEGT come from the germline V gene. CDR3 size: 14 residues. Trimming stripped 1 base from V and 0 bases from J, with 6 bases between. Here the CDR3 DNA reads TGTGCCAGCAGTGAAGGACTACCTAACTATGGCTACACCTTC. Translation: CASSEGLPNYGYTF.

This clone was seen only a few times. As DNA, the CDR3 is TGCGCCAGCAGCTTGACAGGGATTAATTCACCCCTCCACTTT. As protein: CASSLTGINSPLHF. The chain is built from TRBV5-1 and TRBJ1-6; maybe TRBD1 (6 bases). The germline V gene encodes CDR1 SGHRS and CDR2 YFSETQ. The ends were cut back, 1 base at V and 6 bases at J, with 8 bases in the middle. The CDR3 spans 14 residues.

V is TRBV27 and J is TRBJ2-7; TRBD1 aligns across 7 bases. Trimming cost V 3 bases and J 4 bases; bases outside gene matches: 6. This CDR3 is built from 14 residues. Looked up from germline, CDR1 is MNHEY and CDR2 is SMNVEV (reference sequence). CDR3 in amino acids: CASSFDRVAYEQYF. In nucleotides, the CDR3 is TGTGCCAGCAGTTTCGACAGGGTGGCTTACGAGCAGTACTTC.

This clone was seen once. This chain links TRBV10-3 with TRBJ1-1, with D possibly being TRBD1 (5 bases). Per the germline V gene, CDR1 is ENHRY and CDR2 is SYGVKD. The CDR3 length is 15 residues. Trimming took 3 bases from V and 4 from J, leaving 15 bases between them. This CDR3 is CAISELPQGGTEAFF. The CDR3 DNA sequence: TGTGCCATCAGTGAATTGCCCCAGGGTGGCACTGAAGCTTTCTTT.

The chain recombines TRBV7-2 with TRBJ2-3; 9 nucleotides line up with TRBD1. CDR1 and CDR2 (germline): SGHTA, FQGNSA. This CDR3 spans 16 amino acids. The ends lost 7 bases at V and 0 bases at J; junction bases unmatched: 8. Written as DNA, the CDR3 is TGTGCCAGCACGAAACAGGGGGCCACTAGCACAGATACGCAGTATTTT. Translating it yields CASTKQGATSTDTQYF.

The table lists this clone with a few counts. The V gene is TRBV19, the J gene TRBJ1-3; D possibly corresponds to TRBD1 (6 bases). Trimming pared 9 bases from V and 3 bases from J, leaving 15 bases between. CDR1 LNHDA and CDR2 SQIVND come from the germline V gene (reference sequence). CDR3 length: 14 amino acids. CDR3 in DNA: TGTGCCAGCGGCAACAGGGAGCTTGGAAACACCATATATTTT. Translation gives CASGNRELGNTIYF.

V gene TRBV3-1 (or the pseudogene TRBV3-2) combines with J gene TRBJ2-1; D is unresolved. V was pared by 8 bases and J by 7 bases, with 21 bases between. Per germline, CDR1 LGHDT and CDR2 YNNKEL (reference sequence). The CDR3 loop spans 15 amino acids. DNA of the CDR3: TGTGCCAGCCAACTTAACGGCGGTTCGATTAATGAGCAGTTCTTC. Amino acid sequence: CASQLNGGSINEQFF.

The chain combines TRBV6-4 with TRBJ1-2; maybe TRBD1 (6 bases). V was cut by 0 bases and J by 4 bases, with 15 bases left in between. Per the germline V gene, CDR1 is MRHNA and CDR2 is SNTAGT. The CDR3 is made up of 16 amino acids. The CDR3 DNA reads as TGTGCCAGCAGTGACTCACCGGGGGGCGAGATCTATGGCTACACCTTC. Its protein product is CASSDSPGGEIYGYTF.

The chain recombines TRBV28 with TRBJ1-5; a possible D gene is TRBD1 (5 bases). V lost 4 bases, J lost 5 bases, and 15 bases lay in between. Germline assignment: CDR1 MDHEN and CDR2 SYDVKM. The CDR3 totals 15 residues. DNA for the CDR3: TGTGCCAGCAGTTCCGGGGCATCCAATTATCAGCCCCAGCATTTT. Protein product: CASSSGASNYQPQHF.

In its sample, this clone was seen once. This chain uses TRBV10-3 with TRBJ2-1; tentative D call: TRBD2 (5 bases). Germline CDR1 ENHRY, CDR2 SYGVKD. The V and J ends lost 11 bases and 8 bases respectively, with 13 bases between them. This CDR3 contains 11 residues. The CDR3 reads CASQARDEQFF. The CDR3 bases are TGTGCCTCCCAGGCGCGGGATGAGCAGTTCTTC.